The clone carrying this T cell receptor beta chain has a handful of counts. Trimming stripped 1 base from V and 8 bases from J, with 12 bases between. There are 14 residues in the CDR3. Germline-derived CDR1 and CDR2 are LNHNV and YYDKDF (reference sequence). Constant-region reverse primers amplified full-length variable regions, followed by semi-nested Nested Universal Primer A PCR. TCRdb itself ran the 5' RACE reads through MiXCR, one entry per CDR3 protein. The data hold about 41,000 distinct CDR3 sequences, with less than 30% observed a single time. The sequence came from a female donor with breast cancer. The V gene is TRBV15, the J gene TRBJ2-1; possible D gene TRBD2, 5 bases. Source material: memory CD4+ T cells sorted from a lymph node. Subset described: memory CD4+ T cells, CD4+CD45RO+CD25-. The CDR3, as DNA: TGTGCCACCAGCAGAGTTCTAGCAGGCGATGAGCAGTTCTTC. Residues: CATSRVLAGDEQFF.